This T cell receptor (beta chain) is drawn from a study of T cell repertoires in cytomegalovirus infection. Study-level findings and limits: The ex vivo response showed dominance by HLA-C-restricted CMV-specific TCR beta clonotypes.

This clonotype has just a few counts. The antigen is not known. One entry per CDR3 protein results from TCRdb running MiXCR on the reads. The sample shows some 440,000 distinct CDR3 sequences, roughly 31% of them seen only once. The CDR3 length is 17 residues. The germline CDR1 and CDR2 sequences are LNHNV and YYDKDF (reference sequence). V dropped 0 bases and J dropped 0 bases, with 12 bases sitting between them. V is TRBV15 and J is TRBJ2-1; TRBD1 might be the D (6 bases). Sequences were obtained from PBMCs. The TCR was taken from a human donor in good health (CMV status not recorded). Some clones in this sample may be carry-over from other donors' samples. The CDR3 nucleotides are TGTGCCACCAGCAGAGAGCTCACAGGGAGCTCCTACAATGAGCAGTTCTTC. Its protein product is CATSRELTGSSYNEQFF.